The T cell receptor (beta chain) under discussion was sequenced for a study of blood T cell repertoires in COVID-19. Study in general: Whether acute or convalescent, the COVID-19 samples came from the United States, Italy and Spain. T cells, B-cell-depleted T cells, or PBMCs supplied cDNA or gDNA.

Membership in each cohort depended on participant-reported clinical history. In the original processing: How many nucleated cells were present was estimated from reference gene primer amplification. Method: immunoSEQ multiplex PCR; TCRdb's copy keeps in-frame clones and lacks some. V and J calls and clone size are those listed in that table; D and trimming were worked out from the DNA. The data contain around 190,000 clones, about 91% of them singletons. CDR3 length equals 14 residues. In germline, CDR1 is SGHTA, CDR2 FQGTGA. With 5 bases removed from V and 2 bases from J, the gap between germline ends came to 11 bases.

The chain recombines TRBV7-3 with TRBJ2-3, with a weak D call TRBD1 (5 bases). The sequenced sample was PBMCs or T cells enriched from blood (not recorded which). This receptor was taken from a man between 18 and 29 years old with acute COVID-19. CDR3 sequence: CASSPGHFTDTQYF. CDR3 DNA sequence: TGTGCCAGCAGCCCAGGACATTTCACAGATACGCAGTATTTT.